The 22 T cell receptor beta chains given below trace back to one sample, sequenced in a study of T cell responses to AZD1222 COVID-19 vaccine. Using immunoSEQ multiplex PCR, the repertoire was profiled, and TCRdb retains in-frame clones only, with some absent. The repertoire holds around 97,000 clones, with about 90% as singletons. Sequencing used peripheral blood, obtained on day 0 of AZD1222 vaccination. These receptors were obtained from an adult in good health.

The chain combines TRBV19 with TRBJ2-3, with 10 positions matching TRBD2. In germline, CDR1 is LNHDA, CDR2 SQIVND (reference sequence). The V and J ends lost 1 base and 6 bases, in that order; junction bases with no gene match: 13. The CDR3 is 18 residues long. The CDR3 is CASSIGSTSGHNRDTQYF. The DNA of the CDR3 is TGTGCCAGTAGTATAGGTTCGACTAGCGGGCATAATCGGGATACGCAGTATTTT.

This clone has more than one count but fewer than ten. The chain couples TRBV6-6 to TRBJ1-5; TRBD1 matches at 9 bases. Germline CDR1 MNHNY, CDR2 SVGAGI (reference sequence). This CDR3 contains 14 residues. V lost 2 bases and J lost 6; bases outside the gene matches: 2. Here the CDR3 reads CASSYGQGSQPQHF. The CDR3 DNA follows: TGTGCCAGCAGTTACGGACAGGGGAGTCAGCCCCAGCATTTT.

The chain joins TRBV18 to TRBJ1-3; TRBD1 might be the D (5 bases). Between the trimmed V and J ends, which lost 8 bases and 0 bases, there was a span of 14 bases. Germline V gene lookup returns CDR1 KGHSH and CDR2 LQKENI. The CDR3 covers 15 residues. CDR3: CASLRDLSSGNTIYF. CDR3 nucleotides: TGTGCCAGCCTTAGGGACCTGAGCTCTGGAAACACCATATATTTT.

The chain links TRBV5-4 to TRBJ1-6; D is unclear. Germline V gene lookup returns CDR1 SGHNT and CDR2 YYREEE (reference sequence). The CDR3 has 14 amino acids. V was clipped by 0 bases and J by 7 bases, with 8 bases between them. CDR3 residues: CASSLGDGNSPLHF. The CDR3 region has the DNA TGTGCCAGCAGCTTGGGTGACGGAAATTCACCCCTCCACTTT.

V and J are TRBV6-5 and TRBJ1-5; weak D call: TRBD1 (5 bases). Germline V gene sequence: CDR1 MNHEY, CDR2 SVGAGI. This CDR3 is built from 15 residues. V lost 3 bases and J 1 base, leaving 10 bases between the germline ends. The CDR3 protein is CASSYGGGSNQPQHF. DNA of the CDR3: TGTGCCAGCAGTTATGGTGGGGGGAGCAATCAGCCCCAGCATTTT.

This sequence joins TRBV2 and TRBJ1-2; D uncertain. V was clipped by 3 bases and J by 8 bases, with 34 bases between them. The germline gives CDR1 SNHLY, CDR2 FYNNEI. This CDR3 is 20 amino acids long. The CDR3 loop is CASSDSQQYGQAPDVQGYTF. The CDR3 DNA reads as TGTGCCAGCAGTGACAGCCAGCAGTACGGGCAGGCTCCGGACGTGCAGGGCTACACCTTC.

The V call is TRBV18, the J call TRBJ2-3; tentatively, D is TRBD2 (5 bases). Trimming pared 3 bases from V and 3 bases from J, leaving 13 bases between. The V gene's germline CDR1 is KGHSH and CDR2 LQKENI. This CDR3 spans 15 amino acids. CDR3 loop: CASSPGLAMTDTQYF. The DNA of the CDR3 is TGTGCCAGCTCACCCGGACTGGCCATGACAGATACGCAGTATTTT.

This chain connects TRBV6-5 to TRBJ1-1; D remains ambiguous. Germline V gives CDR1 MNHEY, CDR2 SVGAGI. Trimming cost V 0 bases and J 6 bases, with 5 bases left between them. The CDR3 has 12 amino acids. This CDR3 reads CASSYSKAEAFF. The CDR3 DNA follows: TGTGCCAGCAGTTACTCGAAAGCTGAAGCTTTCTTT.

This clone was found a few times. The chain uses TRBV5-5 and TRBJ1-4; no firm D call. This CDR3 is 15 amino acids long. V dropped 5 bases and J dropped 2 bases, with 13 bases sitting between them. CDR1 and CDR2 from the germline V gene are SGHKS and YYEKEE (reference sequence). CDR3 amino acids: CASRFQSSTNEKLFF. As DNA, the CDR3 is TGTGCCAGCAGGTTCCAAAGTTCGACTAATGAAAAACTGTTTTTT.

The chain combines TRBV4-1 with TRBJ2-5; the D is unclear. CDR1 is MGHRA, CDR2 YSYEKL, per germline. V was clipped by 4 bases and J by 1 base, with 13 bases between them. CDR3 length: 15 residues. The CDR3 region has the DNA TGCGCCAGCAGCCTTTACGAGGAAGGCCAAGAGACCCAGTACTTC. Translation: CASSLYEEGQETQYF.

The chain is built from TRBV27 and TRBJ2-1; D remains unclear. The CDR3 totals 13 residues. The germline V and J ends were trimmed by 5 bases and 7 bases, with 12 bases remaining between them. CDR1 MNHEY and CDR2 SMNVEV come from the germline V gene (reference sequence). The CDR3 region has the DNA TGTGCCAGCAGTCGGGTACTAACAAATGAGCAGTTCTTC. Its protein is CASSRVLTNEQFF.

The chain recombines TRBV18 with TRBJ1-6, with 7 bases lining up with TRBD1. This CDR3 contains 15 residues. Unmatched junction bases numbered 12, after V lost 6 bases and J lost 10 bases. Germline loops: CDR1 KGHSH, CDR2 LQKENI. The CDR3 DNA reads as TGTGCCAGCTCGTCCGGGACAGCTCGCCTATCACCCCTCCACTTT. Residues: CASSSGTARLSPLHF.

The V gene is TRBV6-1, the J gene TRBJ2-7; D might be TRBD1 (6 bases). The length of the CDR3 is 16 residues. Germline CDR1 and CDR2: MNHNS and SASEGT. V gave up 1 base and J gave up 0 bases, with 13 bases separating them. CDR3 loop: CASSEEGTRGSYEQYF. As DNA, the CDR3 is TGTGCCAGCAGTGAAGAGGGGACACGAGGCTCCTACGAGCAGTACTTC.

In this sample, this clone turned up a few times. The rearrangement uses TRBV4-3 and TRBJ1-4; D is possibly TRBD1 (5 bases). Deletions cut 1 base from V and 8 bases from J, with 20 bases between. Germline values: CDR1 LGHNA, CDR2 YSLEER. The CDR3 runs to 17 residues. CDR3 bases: TGCGCCAGCAGCCAAGTACCGGGGACCCCTTTAAGGGAAAAACTGTTTTTT. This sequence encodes CASSQVPGTPLREKLFF.

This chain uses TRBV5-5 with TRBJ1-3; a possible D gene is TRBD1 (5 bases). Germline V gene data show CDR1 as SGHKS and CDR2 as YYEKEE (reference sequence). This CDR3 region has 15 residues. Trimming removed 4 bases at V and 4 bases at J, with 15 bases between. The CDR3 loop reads CASSPRQGSGNTIYF. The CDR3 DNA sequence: TGTGCCAGCAGCCCACGTCAGGGCTCCGGAAACACCATATATTTT.

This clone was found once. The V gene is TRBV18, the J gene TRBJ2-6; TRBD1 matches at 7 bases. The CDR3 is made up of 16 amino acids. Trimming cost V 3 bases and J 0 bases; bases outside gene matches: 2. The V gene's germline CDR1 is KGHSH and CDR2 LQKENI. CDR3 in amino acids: CASSPGQTSGANVLTF. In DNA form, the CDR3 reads TGTGCCAGCTCACCGGGACAGACCTCTGGGGCCAACGTCCTGACTTTC.

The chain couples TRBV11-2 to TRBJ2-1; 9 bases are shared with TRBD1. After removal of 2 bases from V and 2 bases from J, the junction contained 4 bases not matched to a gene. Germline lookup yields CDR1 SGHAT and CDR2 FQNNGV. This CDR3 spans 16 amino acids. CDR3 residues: CASSLWGQGAYNEQFF. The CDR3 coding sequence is TGTGCCAGCAGCTTATGGGGACAGGGCGCCTACAATGAGCAGTTCTTC.

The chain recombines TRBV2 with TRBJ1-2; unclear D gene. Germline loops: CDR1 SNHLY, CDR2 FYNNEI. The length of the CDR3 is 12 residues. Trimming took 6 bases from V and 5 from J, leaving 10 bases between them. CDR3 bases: TGTGCCAGCAGCGACGGCGGGTATGGCTACACCTTC. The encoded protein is CASSDGGYGYTF.

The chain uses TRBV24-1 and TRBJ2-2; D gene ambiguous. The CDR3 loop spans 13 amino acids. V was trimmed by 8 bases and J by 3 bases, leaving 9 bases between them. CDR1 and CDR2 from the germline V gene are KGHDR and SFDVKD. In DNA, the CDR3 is TGTGCCACCACGGATAGGCACACCGGGGAGCTGTTTTTT. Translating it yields CATTDRHTGELFF.

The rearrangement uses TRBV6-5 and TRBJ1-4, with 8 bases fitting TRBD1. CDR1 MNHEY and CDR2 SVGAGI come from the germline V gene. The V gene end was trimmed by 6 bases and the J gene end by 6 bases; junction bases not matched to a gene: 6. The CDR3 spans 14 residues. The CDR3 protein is CASSPVDRDEKLFF. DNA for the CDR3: TGTGCCAGCAGCCCGGTGGACAGGGATGAAAAACTGTTTTTT.

This chain's CDR3 is CSVERQGNTEAFF. The CDR3 nucleotides are TGCAGCGTTGAAAGGCAGGGGAACACTGAAGCTTTCTTT. J is TRBJ1-1 and V is TRBV29-1; maybe TRBD1 (5 bases). Germline V gene data show CDR1 as SQVTM and CDR2 as ANQGSEA. V was cut by 2 bases and J by 1 base, with 8 bases left in between. The CDR3 runs to 13 residues.

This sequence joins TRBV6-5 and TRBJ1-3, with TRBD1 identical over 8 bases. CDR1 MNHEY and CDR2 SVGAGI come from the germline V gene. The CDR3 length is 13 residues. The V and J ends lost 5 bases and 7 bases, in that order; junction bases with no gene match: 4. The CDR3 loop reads CASSLDRDNTIYF. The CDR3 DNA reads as TGTGCCAGCAGTCTGGACAGGGACAACACCATATATTTT.